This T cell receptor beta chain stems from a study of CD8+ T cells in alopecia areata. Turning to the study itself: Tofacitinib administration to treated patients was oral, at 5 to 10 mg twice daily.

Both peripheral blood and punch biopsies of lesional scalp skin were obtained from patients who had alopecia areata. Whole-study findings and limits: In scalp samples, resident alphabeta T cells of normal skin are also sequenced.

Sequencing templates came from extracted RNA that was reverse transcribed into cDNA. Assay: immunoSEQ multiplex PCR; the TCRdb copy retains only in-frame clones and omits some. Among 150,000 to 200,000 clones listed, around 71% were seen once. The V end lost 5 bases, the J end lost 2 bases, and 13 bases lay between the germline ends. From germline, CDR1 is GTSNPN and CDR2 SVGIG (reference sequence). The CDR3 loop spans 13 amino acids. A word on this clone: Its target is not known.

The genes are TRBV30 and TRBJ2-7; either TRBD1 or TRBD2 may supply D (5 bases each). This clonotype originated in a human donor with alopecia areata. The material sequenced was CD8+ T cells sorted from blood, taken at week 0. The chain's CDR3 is CAWLGDGAYEQYF. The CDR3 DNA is TGTGCCTGGCTAGGGGACGGCGCCTACGAGCAGTACTTC.